Detailed here is one T cell receptor (beta chain). Sequenced by immunoSEQ multiplex PCR; TCRdb stores in-frame clones only, minus some. The sample holds 75,000 to 90,000 clones, more than 75% seen once. The length of the CDR3 is 15 residues. Per germline, CDR1 SGHDN and CDR2 FVKESK. The V end lost 4 bases, the J end lost 5 bases, and 17 bases lay between the germline ends. This sample is part of a study of control samples from healthy donors and cancer patients. This TCR came from a woman in her thirties or forties in good health. V is TRBV14 and J is TRBJ1-2; possibly TRBD1 for D (6 bases). The sample comprised blood. The CDR3 loop reads CASSRTGQSRYGYTF. In nucleotides, the CDR3 is TGTGCCAGCAGCCGCACCGGACAGAGTCGGTATGGCTACACCTTC.